The 22 T cell receptor beta chains below come from one sample, sequenced in a study of shared clonotypes between healthy human individuals. Profiling relied on immunoSEQ multiplex PCR, and the TCRdb table lists in-frame clones only, not all of them. The sample consists of 2 million to 3 million clones, roughly nine tenths of them appearing once. Sequencing was performed on naive CD4+ T cells sorted from blood. Subset given: CD45RA+ positively selected. Receptors were obtained from a man aged 18 to 29 in good health.

V gene TRBV18 combines with J gene TRBJ2-6; D call uncertain. Germline CDR1 is KGHSH and CDR2 is LQKENI. The CDR3 spans 16 residues. The V end was cut by 0 bases, the J end by 2 bases, with 8 bases between. CDR3 residues: CASSPPGSPGANVLTF. The CDR3 coding sequence is TGTGCCAGCTCACCACCGGGCAGCCCTGGGGCCAACGTCCTGACTTTC. Supplemented by reference TRBV18 and TRBJ2-6, the full variable domain reads NAGVMQNPRHLVRRRGQEARLRCSPMKGHSHVYWYRQLPEEGLKFMVYLQKENIIDESGMPKERFSAEFPKEGPSILRIQQVVRGDSAAYFCASSPPGSPGANVLTFGAGSRLTVL.

The chain recombines TRBV28 with TRBJ1-4; unclear D gene. Trimming removed 8 bases at V and 4 bases at J, with 5 bases between. CDR3 length: 11 amino acids. The V gene's germline CDR1 is MDHEN and CDR2 SYDVKM. CDR3 sequence reads: CASDDNEKLFF. The CDR3 region has the DNA TGTGCCAGCGATGATAATGAAAAACTGTTTTTT.

The J gene is TRBJ2-5, the V gene TRBV7-2; the match to TRBD2 covers 8 bases. The CDR3 runs to 14 residues. Germline trimming cut 5 bases from V and 4 bases from J; bases unmatched to any gene: 6. Germline V gene sequence: CDR1 SGHTA, CDR2 FQGNSA. CDR3 coding DNA: TGTGCCAGCAGCACCGGGGGGGCGGCAGAGACCCAGTACTTC. It codes for CASSTGGAAETQYF.

This chain uses TRBV4-3 with TRBJ2-7, with D possibly matching TRBD2 (5 bases). Germline values: CDR1 LGHNA, CDR2 YSLEER. The CDR3 has 16 residues. V lost 2 bases to trimming and J lost 0 bases, with 14 bases between them. CDR3 DNA sequence: TGCGCCAGCAGCCAAAGTAGGCGACTACCCTCCTACGAGCAGTACTTC. As protein: CASSQSRRLPSYEQYF.

The genes are TRBV6-4 and TRBJ2-5, with no clear D. The CDR3 spans 15 residues. V was pared by 5 bases and J by 1 base, with 14 bases between. Germline lookup yields CDR1 MRHNA and CDR2 SNTAGT. CDR3 in amino acids: CASSPRGAFQETQYF. Written as DNA, the CDR3 is TGTGCCAGCAGTCCCCGTGGTGCTTTCCAAGAGACCCAGTACTTC.

This clone was recorded a few times. The chain has TRBV6-5 and TRBJ1-2; D is unclear. The CDR3 covers 15 residues. CDR1 is MNHEY and CDR2 is SVGAGI in the germline V gene. V lost 0 bases to trimming and J lost 2 bases, with 10 bases between them. The CDR3 is CASSYSRDLNYGYTF. Here the CDR3 DNA reads TGTGCCAGCAGTTACTCCCGGGATCTCAACTATGGCTACACCTTC.

The chain has TRBV29-1 and TRBJ2-7; D is possibly TRBD1 (6 bases). The CDR3 extends over 15 amino acids. Trimming took 5 bases from V and 2 from J, leaving 19 bases between them. Germline values: CDR1 SQVTM, CDR2 ANQGSEA. CDR3 region: CSVRRQLTGAYEQYF. Written as DNA, the CDR3 is TGCAGCGTTCGAAGGCAGTTGACAGGAGCCTACGAGCAGTACTTC.

The J gene is TRBJ1-4, the V gene TRBV6-1, with D tentatively TRBD1 (5 bases). CDR3 size: 16 residues. Trimming cost V 1 base and J 4 bases, with 13 bases left between them. Germline V gene data show CDR1 as MNHNS and CDR2 as SASEGT. For the CDR3, the DNA is TGTGCCAGCAGTGAAGTCCGGGGCACCGGTAATGAAAAACTGTTTTTT. This codes for CASSEVRGTGNEKLFF.

The rearrangement joins TRBV6-6 to TRBJ2-7; D remains unclear. The germline CDR1 and CDR2 sequences are MNHNY and SVGAGI (reference sequence). The CDR3 sequence is 12 residues long. Trimming took off 5 bases at V and 1 base at J, with 6 bases between the two ends. The CDR3, as DNA: TGTGCCAGCAGTGACGCATCCTACGAGCAGTACTTC. Translating it yields CASSDASYEQYF.

The chain joins TRBV30 to TRBJ1-6, with D perhaps matching TRBD1 (5 bases). V was cut by 8 bases and J by 0 bases, with 14 bases left in between. Germline V gene lookup returns CDR1 GTSNPN and CDR2 SVGIG (reference sequence). The CDR3 covers 15 residues. CDR3: CAGTRDSSYNSPLHF. The CDR3 nucleotides are TGTGCCGGGACTCGTGATAGCTCCTATAATTCACCCCTCCACTTT.

This rearrangement joins TRBV4-1 to TRBJ1-3; 7 bases fit TRBD1. Germline CDR1 is MGHRA and CDR2 is YSYEKL. V trimming: 2 bases; J trimming: 0 bases; junction bases outside the gene matches: 13. CDR3 length equals 19 residues. The CDR3: CASSQSTLSTGFSGNTIYF. The CDR3 DNA reads as TGCGCCAGCAGCCAATCTACACTATCGACAGGGTTCTCTGGAAACACCATATATTTT.

The chain joins TRBV19 to TRBJ2-1, with unresolved D. This CDR3 comprises 17 residues. Germline values: CDR1 LNHDA, CDR2 SQIVND (reference sequence). V was pared by 5 bases and J by 0 bases, with 17 bases between. Here the CDR3 reads CASSPDIAAYSYNEQFF. CDR3 DNA: TGTGCCAGTAGTCCAGATATAGCAGCTTACTCCTACAATGAGCAGTTCTTC.

Of note for this clone: The same CDR3 also results from other DNA sequences found in this sample. The J gene is TRBJ1-1, the V gene TRBV18; D might be TRBD1 (5 bases). V shed 3 bases and J shed 5 bases, with 10 bases lying between them. Germline CDR1 is KGHSH and CDR2 is LQKENI. The CDR3 covers 13 residues. CDR3 coding DNA: TGTGCCAGCTCACCTCAAGGGGAGACTGAAGCTTTCTTT. Residues: CASSPQGETEAFF.

About this clone: Other DNA sequences in the same sample also yield this CDR3. The chain is built from TRBV7-2 and TRBJ2-7; 7 nucleotides line up with TRBD2. This CDR3 has 15 amino acids. The junction had 7 bases not matched to a gene; V was cut back by 1 base and J by 4 bases. The germline CDR1 and CDR2 sequences are SGHTA and FQGNSA. CDR3 sequence (DNA): TGTGCCAGCAGCTTAGGCCCGGGCGGGAGTTACGAGCAGTACTTC. It specifies CASSLGPGGSYEQYF. Combining the CDR3 with reference TRBV7-2 and TRBJ2-7 gives the whole variable domain GAGVSQSPSNKVTEKGKDVELRCDPISGHTALYWYRQSLGQGLEFLIYFQGNSAPDKSGLPSDRFSAERTGGSVSTLTIQRTQQEDSAVYLCASSLGPGGSYEQYFGPGTRLTVT.

V usage is TRBV5-6 and J usage is TRBJ2-3; unclear D gene. Trimming cost V 2 bases and J 2 bases, with 15 bases left between them. Germline CDR1 and CDR2: SGHDT and YYEEEE. The CDR3 is 16 residues long. For the CDR3, the DNA is TGTGCCAGCAGCTTCGCCGCACAGACCCTCACAGATACGCAGTATTTT. It encodes CASSFAAQTLTDTQYF. The whole variable domain, remainder taken from reference TRBV5-6 and TRBJ2-3, is DAGVTQSPTHLIKTRGQQVTLRCSPKSGHDTVSWYQQALGQGPQFIFQYYEEEERQRGNFPDRFSGHQFPNYSSELNVNALLLGDSALYLCASSFAAQTLTDTQYFGPGTRLTVL.

This clone was observed a few times. J is TRBJ1-3 and V is TRBV6-5; a weak D match, TRBD1 (5 bases). CDR3 length: 13 amino acids. Germline loops: CDR1 MNHEY, CDR2 SVGAGI. The CDR3 DNA follows: TGTGCAGCGACCCGGGGACTTGGAAACACCATATATTTT. This codes for CAATRGLGNTIYF.

The rearrangement uses TRBV2 and TRBJ1-4, with unresolved D. Germline V gene sequence: CDR1 SNHLY, CDR2 FYNNEI. There are 13 residues in the CDR3. V lost 2 bases, J lost 4 bases, and 5 bases lay in between. The DNA of the CDR3 is TGTGCCAGCAGTGAACAGGTTAATGAAAAACTGTTTTTT. Translating gives CASSEQVNEKLFF.

The rearrangement links TRBV20-1 to TRBJ1-4; 8 positions match TRBD1. CDR1 is DFQATT and CDR2 is SNEGSKA in the germline V gene (reference sequence). The CDR3 totals 11 residues. The V and J ends lost 6 bases and 8 bases, in that order; junction bases with no gene match: 2. The CDR3 DNA sequence: TGCAGTGCGGACAGGGCCGAAAAACTGTTTTTT. This sequence encodes CSADRAEKLFF.

The chain employs TRBV28 and TRBJ2-1, with TRBD1 identical over 8 bases. V lost 5 bases to trimming and J lost 3 bases; unmatched junction nucleotides: 18. Germline loops: CDR1 MDHEN, CDR2 SYDVKM. This CDR3 comprises 19 residues. CDR3 DNA: TGTGCCAGCAGTCTACGAACCCCTAAGGCTGGACAGGGCTACAATGAGCAGTTCTTC. This gives the protein CASSLRTPKAGQGYNEQFF.

The genes are TRBV6-1 and TRBJ1-4, with D possibly being TRBD1 (5 bases). V lost 3 bases and J lost 10, with 12 bases in between. Germline lookup yields CDR1 MNHNS and CDR2 SASEGT. The CDR3 has 13 residues. This CDR3 is CASSDQGFGKLFF. In DNA form, the CDR3 reads TGTGCCAGCAGTGACCAGGGTTTCGGAAAACTGTTTTTT.

This chain links TRBV7-9 with TRBJ1-5; a weak D match, TRBD1 (6 bases). Germline CDR1 reads SEHNR; CDR2 reads FQNEAQ (reference sequence). There are 15 residues in the CDR3. Between the trimmed V and J ends, which lost 4 bases and 4 bases, there was a span of 14 bases. CDR3 in DNA: TGTGCCAGCAGCTCCAACGGGACAATAAATCAGCCCCAGCATTTT. This encodes CASSSNGTINQPQHF.

In its sample, this clone was seen a few times. The sample holds other DNA sequences that translate to the same CDR3. The chain recombines TRBV30 with TRBJ1-5; D not resolved. Germline values: CDR1 GTSNPN, CDR2 SVGIG (reference sequence). Trimming left V 1 base short and J 3 bases short, with 7 bases between. The CDR3 has 13 residues. DNA for the CDR3: TGTGCCTGGAGTGGAGGAGACAATCAGCCCCAGCATTTT. Amino acids: CAWSGGDNQPQHF. Combining the CDR3 with reference TRBV30 and TRBJ1-5 gives the whole variable domain SQTIHQWPATLVQPVGSPLSLECTVEGTSNPNLYWYRQAAGRGLQLLFYSVGIGQISSEVPQNLSASRPQDRQFILSSKKLLLSDSGFYLCAWSGGDNQPQHFGDGTRLSIL.